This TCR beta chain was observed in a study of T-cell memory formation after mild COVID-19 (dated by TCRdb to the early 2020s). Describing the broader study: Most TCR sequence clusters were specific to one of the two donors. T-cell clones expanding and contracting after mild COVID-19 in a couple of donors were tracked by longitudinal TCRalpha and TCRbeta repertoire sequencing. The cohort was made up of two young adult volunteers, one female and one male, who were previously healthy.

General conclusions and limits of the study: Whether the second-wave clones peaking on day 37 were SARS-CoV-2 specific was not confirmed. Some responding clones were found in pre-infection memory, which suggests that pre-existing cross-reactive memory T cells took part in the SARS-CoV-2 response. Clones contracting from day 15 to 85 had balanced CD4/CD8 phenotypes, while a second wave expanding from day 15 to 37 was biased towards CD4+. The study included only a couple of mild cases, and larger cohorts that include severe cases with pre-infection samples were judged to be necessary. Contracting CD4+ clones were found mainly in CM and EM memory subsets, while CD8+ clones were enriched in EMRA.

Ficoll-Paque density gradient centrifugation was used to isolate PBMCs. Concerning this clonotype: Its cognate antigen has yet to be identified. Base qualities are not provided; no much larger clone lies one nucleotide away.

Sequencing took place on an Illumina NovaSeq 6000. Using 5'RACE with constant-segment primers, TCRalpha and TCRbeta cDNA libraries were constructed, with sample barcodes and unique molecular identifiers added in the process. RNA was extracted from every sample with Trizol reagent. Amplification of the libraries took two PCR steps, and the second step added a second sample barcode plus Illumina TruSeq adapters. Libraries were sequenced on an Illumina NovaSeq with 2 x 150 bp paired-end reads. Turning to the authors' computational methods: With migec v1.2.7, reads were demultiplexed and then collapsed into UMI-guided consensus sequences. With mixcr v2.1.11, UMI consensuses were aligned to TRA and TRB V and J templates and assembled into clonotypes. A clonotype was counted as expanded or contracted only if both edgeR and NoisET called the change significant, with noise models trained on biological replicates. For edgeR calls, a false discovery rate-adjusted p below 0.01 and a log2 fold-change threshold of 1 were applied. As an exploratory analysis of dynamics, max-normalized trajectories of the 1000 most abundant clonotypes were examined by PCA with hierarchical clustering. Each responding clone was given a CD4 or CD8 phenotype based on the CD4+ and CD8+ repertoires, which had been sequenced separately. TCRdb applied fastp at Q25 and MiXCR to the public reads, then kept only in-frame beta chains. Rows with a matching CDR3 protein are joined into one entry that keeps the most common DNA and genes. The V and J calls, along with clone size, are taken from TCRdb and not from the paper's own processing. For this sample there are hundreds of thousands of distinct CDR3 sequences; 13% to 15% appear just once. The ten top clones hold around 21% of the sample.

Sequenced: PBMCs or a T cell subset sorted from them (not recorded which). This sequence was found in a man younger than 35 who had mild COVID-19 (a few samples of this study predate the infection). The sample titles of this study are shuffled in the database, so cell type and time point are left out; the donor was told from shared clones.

Here the CDR3 is given as CASGRPGTLNTGELFF. The DNA sequence is TGTGCCAGCGGACGCCCCGGGACCCTCAACACCGGGGAGCTGTTTTTT. The V and J segments used are TRBV5-6 and TRBJ2-2; the D gene is perhaps TRBD1 or TRBD2, each of them matching over 5 bases. V lost 7 bases and J lost 2 bases; the stretch between them is 18 bases long. Taken from the germline V gene, the CDR1 and CDR2 loops are SGHDT and YYEEEE. The CDR3 has 16 amino acids, counting the end cysteine and phenylalanine. Only the CDR3 part of the read is kept: 48 bases, read in frame from the first base.